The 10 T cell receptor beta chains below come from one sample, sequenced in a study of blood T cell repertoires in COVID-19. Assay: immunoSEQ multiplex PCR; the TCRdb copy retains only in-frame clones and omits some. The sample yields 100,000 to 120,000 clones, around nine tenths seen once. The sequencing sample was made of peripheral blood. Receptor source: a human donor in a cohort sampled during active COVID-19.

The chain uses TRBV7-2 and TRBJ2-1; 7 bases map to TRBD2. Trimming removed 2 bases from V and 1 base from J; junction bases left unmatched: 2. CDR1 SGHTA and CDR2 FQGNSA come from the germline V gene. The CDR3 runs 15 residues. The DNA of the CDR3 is TGTGCCAGCAGCTTAAGCGGGATGTCCTACAATGAGCAGTTCTTC. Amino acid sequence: CASSLSGMSYNEQFF.

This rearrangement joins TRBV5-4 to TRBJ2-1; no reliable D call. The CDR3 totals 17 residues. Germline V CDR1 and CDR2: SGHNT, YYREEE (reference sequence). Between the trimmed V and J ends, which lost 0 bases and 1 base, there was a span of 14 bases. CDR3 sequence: CASSLGLLGGSYNEQFF. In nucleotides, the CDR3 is TGTGCCAGCAGCTTGGGCCTCCTAGGTGGATCCTACAATGAGCAGTTCTTC.

The CDR3 coding sequence is TGTGCCAGCAGCGGAGGGACAAACATGAACACTGAAGCTTTCTTT. This gives the protein CASSGGTNMNTEAFF. The genes are TRBV9 and TRBJ1-1, with D perhaps matching TRBD1 (6 bases). From germline, CDR1 is SGDLS and CDR2 YYNGEE. Trimming removed 3 bases from V and 0 bases from J, with 12 bases in between. There are 15 residues in the CDR3.

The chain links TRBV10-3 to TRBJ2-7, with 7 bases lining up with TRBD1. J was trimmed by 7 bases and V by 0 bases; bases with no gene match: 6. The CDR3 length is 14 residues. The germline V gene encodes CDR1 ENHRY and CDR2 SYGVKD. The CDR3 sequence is CAISESGQGEEQYF. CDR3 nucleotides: TGTGCCATCAGTGAGTCCGGGCAGGGGGAAGAGCAGTACTTC.

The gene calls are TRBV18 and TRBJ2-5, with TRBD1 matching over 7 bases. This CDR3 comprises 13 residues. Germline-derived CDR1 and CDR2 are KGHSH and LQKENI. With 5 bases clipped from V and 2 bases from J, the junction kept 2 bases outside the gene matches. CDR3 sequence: CASSSGQQETQYF. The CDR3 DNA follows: TGTGCCAGCTCATCGGGACAGCAAGAGACCCAGTACTTC.

CDR3 nucleotide sequence: TGTGCCAGCAGTTTAACCCGCCGCAGCTCCTATAATTCACCCCTCCACTTT. It specifies CASSLTRRSSYNSPLHF. This chain connects TRBV27 to TRBJ1-6, with unresolved D. This CDR3 is built from 17 residues. With 2 bases removed from V and 0 bases from J, the gap between germline ends came to 11 bases. Germline CDR1 MNHEY, CDR2 SMNVEV (reference sequence).

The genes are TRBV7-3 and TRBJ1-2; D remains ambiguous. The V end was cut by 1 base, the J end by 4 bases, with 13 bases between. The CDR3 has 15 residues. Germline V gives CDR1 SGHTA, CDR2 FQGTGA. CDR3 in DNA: TGTGCCAGCAGCTTAAACGGAGAAAGCGGCTATGGCTACACCTTC. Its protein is CASSLNGESGYGYTF.

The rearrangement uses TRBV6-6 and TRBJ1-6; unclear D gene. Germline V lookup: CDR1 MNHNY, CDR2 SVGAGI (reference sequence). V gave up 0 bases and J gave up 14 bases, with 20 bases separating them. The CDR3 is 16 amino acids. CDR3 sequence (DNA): TGTGCCAGCAGTTACTCGTTCTATTCCGGGGAGGAAGCCCTCCACTTT. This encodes CASSYSFYSGEEALHF.

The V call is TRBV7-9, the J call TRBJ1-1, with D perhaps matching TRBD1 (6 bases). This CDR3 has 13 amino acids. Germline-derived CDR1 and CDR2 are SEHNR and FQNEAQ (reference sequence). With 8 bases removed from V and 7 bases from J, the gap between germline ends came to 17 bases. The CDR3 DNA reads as TGTGCCAGCTCGCTAGGACAGAGCCTTGAAGCTTTCTTT. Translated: CASSLGQSLEAFF. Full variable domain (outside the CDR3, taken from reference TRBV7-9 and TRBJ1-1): DTGVSQNPRHKITKRGQNVTFRCDPISEHNRLYWYRQTLGQGPEFLTYFQNEAQLEKSRLLSDRFSAERPKGSFSTLEIQRTEQGDSAMYLCASSLGQSLEAFFGQGTRLTVV.

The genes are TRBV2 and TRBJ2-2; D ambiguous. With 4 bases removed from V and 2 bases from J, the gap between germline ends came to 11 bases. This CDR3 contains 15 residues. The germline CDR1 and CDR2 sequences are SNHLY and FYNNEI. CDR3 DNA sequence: TGTGCCAGCAGTGGGGCCTACAGTAACACCGGGGAGCTGTTTTTT. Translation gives CASSGAYSNTGELFF. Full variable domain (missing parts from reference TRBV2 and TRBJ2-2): EPEVTQTPSHQVTQMGQEVILRCVPISNHLYFYWYRQILGQKVEFLVSFYNNEISEKSEIFDDQFSVERPDGSNFTLKIRSTKLEDSAMYFCASSGAYSNTGELFFGEGSRLTVL.